These 21 T cell receptor beta chains originate from one sample sequenced in a study of blood T cell repertoires in COVID-19. TCRdb's table, derived via immunoSEQ multiplex PCR, lists solely in-frame clones and lacks some. The profile covers approximately 170,000 clones, with 88% appearing a single time and roughly 2% taken by the ten largest. What was sequenced was peripheral blood. All receptors derive from a man aged 50-59 years who had recovered from COVID-19.

The CDR3 reads CASSSPSGRAFGELFF. DNA for the CDR3: TGTGCCAGTAGTTCCCCTAGCGGGAGGGCCTTCGGGGAGCTGTTTTTT. The rearrangement uses TRBV19 and TRBJ2-2; 12 bases line up with TRBD2. J lost 7 bases, V lost 5 bases, and 8 bases had no gene match. The CDR3 length is 16 residues. From germline, CDR1 is LNHDA and CDR2 SQIVND (reference sequence).

The V call is TRBV4-3, the J call TRBJ1-6; no clear D gene. The germline V and J ends were trimmed by 1 base and 10 bases, with 11 bases remaining between them. This CDR3 region has 14 residues. Germline V CDR1 and CDR2: LGHNA, YSLEER. The chain's CDR3 is CASSQAGGGSPLHF. The CDR3 DNA follows: TGCGCCAGCAGCCAAGCGGGTGGAGGATCACCCCTCCACTTT.

The chain links TRBV2 to TRBJ1-2; TRBD1 matches at 8 bases. Trimming removed 6 bases from V and 4 bases from J; junction bases left unmatched: 7. Germline assignment: CDR1 SNHLY and CDR2 FYNNEI. The CDR3 has 14 amino acids. The CDR3 sequence: CASRRAGGAYGYTF. The CDR3, as DNA: TGTGCCAGCAGAAGAGCAGGGGGCGCCTATGGCTACACCTTC.

The chain has TRBV19 and TRBJ2-5; D is ambiguous. CDR1 is LNHDA, CDR2 SQIVND, per germline (reference sequence). V dropped 3 bases and J dropped 2 bases, with 7 bases sitting between them. The CDR3 has 13 amino acids. In DNA form, the CDR3 reads TGTGCCAGTAGTATGGTCAGTCAAGAGACCCAGTACTTC. It yields the protein CASSMVSQETQYF. Based on the CDR3 plus reference TRBV19 and TRBJ2-5, the full variable domain is DGGITQSPKYLFRKEGQNVTLSCEQNLNHDAMYWYRQDPGQGLRLIYYSQIVNDFQKGDIAEGYSVSREKKESFPLTVTSAQKNPTAFYLCASSMVSQETQYFGPGTRLLVL.

This clone occurred a few times. The sample carries other DNA sequences with the same CDR3. The rearrangement links TRBV11-3 to TRBJ1-3; 8 bases are shared with TRBD1. Losses at the gene ends were 5 bases for V and 2 bases for J; bases not matched to a gene: 5. This CDR3 has 15 residues. Germline V gene sequence: CDR1 SGHNT, CDR2 YENEEA. This chain's CDR3 is CASSPGQGPGNTIYF. The CDR3 bases are TGTGCCAGCAGCCCCGGACAGGGACCTGGAAACACCATATATTTT.

The chain has TRBV6-4 and TRBJ2-3; D may be TRBD1 (6 bases). Germline CDR1 reads MRHNA; CDR2 reads SNTAGT. This CDR3 is 12 amino acids long. Trimming left V 3 bases short and J 5 bases short, with 6 bases between. CDR3 sequence reads: CASSEGGDTQYF. The CDR3, as DNA: TGTGCCAGCAGTGAAGGGGGAGATACGCAGTATTTT.

V gene TRBV18 combines with J gene TRBJ1-1, with D tentatively TRBD1 (6 bases). V lost 3 bases and J 4 bases, leaving 15 bases between the germline ends. CDR1 is KGHSH and CDR2 is LQKENI in the germline V gene. The CDR3 length is 15 residues. CDR3 protein: CASSPGRGGRTEAFF. The CDR3 nucleotides read TGTGCCAGCTCACCCGGGAGGGGGGGGCGCACTGAAGCTTTCTTT.

The chain couples TRBV5-1 to TRBJ2-7; TRBD2 matches at 14 bases. Germline-derived CDR1 and CDR2 are SGHRS and YFSETQ. This CDR3 has 17 amino acids. Unmatched junction bases numbered 6, after V lost 3 bases and J lost 1 base. The CDR3 DNA follows: TGCGCCAGCAGCTCTACCCGGACTAGCGGGGGGTCCTACGAGCAGTACTTC. Translation: CASSSTRTSGGSYEQYF.

The chain is built from TRBV27 and TRBJ1-3, with a tentative D call TRBD1 (6 bases). The CDR3 is made up of 15 amino acids. The ends were cut back, 5 bases at V and 8 bases at J, with 19 bases in the middle. Germline CDR1 is MNHEY and CDR2 is SMNVEV (reference sequence). Here the CDR3 reads CASSPTGQARYTIYF. In DNA form, the CDR3 reads TGTGCCAGCAGTCCAACAGGGCAGGCGAGGTACACCATATATTTT.

The rearrangement uses TRBV14 and TRBJ2-7, with D tentatively TRBD1 (5 bases). Deletions cut 2 bases from V and 0 bases from J, with 5 bases between. The CDR3 runs to 13 residues. Germline CDR1 and CDR2: SGHDN and FVKESK. The CDR3 region is CASSQRGSYEQYF. The CDR3 DNA is TGTGCCAGCAGCCAAAGGGGCTCCTACGAGCAGTACTTC.

This clone was detected a few times. The J gene is TRBJ2-3, the V gene TRBV19; TRBD1 matches at 8 bases. Looked up from germline, CDR1 is LNHDA and CDR2 is SQIVND (reference sequence). The CDR3 has 14 amino acids. With 7 bases clipped from V and 7 bases from J, the junction kept 10 bases outside the gene matches. CDR3 coding DNA: TGTGCCAGTAAAATCAGCCAGGGGGCTTATACGCAGTATTTT. It codes for CASKISQGAYTQYF.

This chain connects TRBV6-5 to TRBJ1-5, with D possibly TRBD1 on 6 matching bases. Germline V lookup: CDR1 MNHEY, CDR2 SVGAGI. The germline V and J ends were trimmed by 0 bases and 5 bases, with 11 bases remaining between them. The CDR3 extends over 15 amino acids. The CDR3 region has the DNA TGTGCCAGCAGTTACTCGGGGGGGGCCGATCAGCCCCAGCATTTT. Encoded protein: CASSYSGGADQPQHF.

J is TRBJ2-1 and V is TRBV6-4, with 7 nucleotides matching TRBD1. The CDR3 covers 14 residues. The junction had 8 bases not matched to a gene; V was cut back by 6 bases and J by 6 bases. Germline V gene data show CDR1 as MRHNA and CDR2 as SNTAGT. The CDR3 DNA follows: TGTGCCAGCAGCTCCGGGACAGCTTTCAATGAGCAGTTCTTC. Protein: CASSSGTAFNEQFF.

The chain links TRBV10-3 to TRBJ1-1; tentative D call: TRBD1 (5 bases). CDR3 length: 14 amino acids. CDR1 ENHRY and CDR2 SYGVKD come from the germline V gene. Deletions cut 4 bases from V and 1 base from J, with 10 bases between. The CDR3 loop reads CAISAIDRNTEAFF. For the CDR3, the DNA is TGTGCCATCAGTGCGATCGACAGGAACACTGAAGCTTTCTTT.

This chain uses TRBV29-1 with TRBJ2-3; D perhaps matches TRBD2 (5 bases). From germline, CDR1 is SQVTM and CDR2 ANQGSEA. V was cut by 0 bases and J by 1 base, with 8 bases left in between. The CDR3 has 14 amino acids. The CDR3 here is CSVEELGGTDTQYF. CDR3 coding DNA: TGCAGCGTTGAAGAACTCGGGGGCACAGATACGCAGTATTTT.

The chain carries TRBV19 and TRBJ2-2; a weak D match, TRBD2 (6 bases). Trimming cost V 2 bases and J 6 bases, with 16 bases left between them. The CDR3 consists of 16 residues. In germline, CDR1 is LNHDA, CDR2 SQIVND (reference sequence). The CDR3 DNA follows: TGTGCCAGTAGTATACTCGCAGGATCGGGAGCCGGGGAGCTGTTTTTT. The encoded protein is CASSILAGSGAGELFF.

This chain uses TRBV19 with TRBJ1-5; D uncertain. The germline V and J ends were trimmed by 1 base and 3 bases, with 7 bases remaining between them. Germline V lookup: CDR1 LNHDA, CDR2 SQIVND (reference sequence). The CDR3 sequence is 14 residues long. CDR3 in DNA: TGTGCCAGTAGTATAGTGGCTGTCAATCAGCCCCAGCATTTT. As protein: CASSIVAVNQPQHF. Using reference TRBV19 and TRBJ1-5 for the parts outside the CDR3, the full variable domain is DGGITQSPKYLFRKEGQNVTLSCEQNLNHDAMYWYRQDPGQGLRLIYYSQIVNDFQKGDIAEGYSVSREKKESFPLTVTSAQKNPTAFYLCASSIVAVNQPQHFGDGTRLSIL.

The V call is TRBV9, the J call TRBJ1-5; 8 nucleotides line up with TRBD1. The V gene's germline CDR1 is SGDLS and CDR2 YYNGEE. This CDR3 spans 14 amino acids. The ends lost 4 bases at V and 3 bases at J; junction bases unmatched: 3. CDR3 protein: CASSRTGNNQPQHF. CDR3 sequence (DNA): TGTGCCAGCAGCCGGACAGGGAACAATCAGCCCCAGCATTTT.

This chain uses TRBV3-1 (or the pseudogene TRBV3-2) with TRBJ2-7, with 7 bases fitting TRBD1. Losses at the gene ends were 0 bases for V and 0 bases for J; bases not matched to a gene: 5. Germline V CDR1 and CDR2: LGHDT, YNNKEL (reference sequence). This CDR3 is 16 amino acids long. The CDR3 coding sequence is TGTGCCAGCAGCCAAGATCCAGGGACAGACTCCTACGAGCAGTACTTC. Encoded protein: CASSQDPGTDSYEQYF.

The chain carries TRBV9 and TRBJ2-2, with 9 nucleotides matching TRBD1. Germline CDR1 and CDR2: SGDLS and YYNGEE. The V and J ends lost 3 bases and 7 bases, in that order; junction bases with no gene match: 7. There are 15 residues in the CDR3. CDR3 bases: TGTGCCAGCAGCGCCCGGGACAGGGAGGGCGGGGAGCTGTTTTTT. This sequence encodes CASSARDREGGELFF. Together with reference TRBV9 and TRBJ2-2, the CDR3 gives the full variable domain: DSGVTQTPKHLITATGQRVTLRCSPRSGDLSVYWYQQSLDQGLQFLIQYYNGEERAKGNILERFSAQQFPDLHSELNLSSLELGDSALYFCASSARDREGGELFFGEGSRLTVL.

The rearrangement uses TRBV7-9 and TRBJ2-3; D perhaps matches TRBD2 (6 bases). The V gene's germline CDR1 is SEHNR and CDR2 FQNEAQ (reference sequence). This CDR3 is built from 15 residues. V gave up 5 bases and J gave up 0 bases, with 12 bases separating them. CDR3: CASSPPGVSTDTQYF. For the CDR3, the DNA is TGTGCCAGCAGCCCCCCGGGGGTGAGCACAGATACGCAGTATTTT.